The 30 T cell receptor beta chains below all came from one sample that was sequenced in a study of blood T cell repertoires in COVID-19. Produced via immunoSEQ multiplex PCR; TCRdb's table is partial and in-frame only. Of approximately 210,000 clones listed, around four fifths are singletons. The specimen was peripheral blood. The origin of the receptors is a woman in her 70s with active or convalescent COVID-19.

This clone was recorded only once. This rearrangement joins TRBV7-8 to TRBJ1-1; no definite D call. CDR1 and CDR2 from the germline V gene are SGHVS and FQNEAQ. Trimming took off 5 bases at V and 0 bases at J, with 7 bases between the two ends. The CDR3 is 13 residues long. CDR3 region: CASSPLLNTEAFF. CDR3 bases: TGTGCCAGCAGCCCCCTTCTGAACACTGAAGCTTTCTTT.

The chain uses TRBV28 and TRBJ2-7; 9 bases fit TRBD1. CDR3 size: 17 residues. Germline-derived CDR1 and CDR2 are MDHEN and SYDVKM. V trimming: 4 bases; J trimming: 1 base; junction bases outside the gene matches: 11. The DNA for the CDR3 is TGTGCCAGCAGTTCCCCGGGTGAAGGGACAGGGTCCTACGAGCAGTACTTC. This sequence encodes CASSSPGEGTGSYEQYF.

The J gene is TRBJ2-1, the V gene TRBV11-2; a possible D gene is TRBD2 (6 bases). The CDR3 has 16 residues. CDR1 is SGHAT and CDR2 is FQNNGV in the germline V gene. Trimming pared 4 bases from V and 0 bases from J, leaving 13 bases between. CDR3 DNA: TGTGCCAGCAGCTCTACCGGGACTTCCTCCTACAATGAGCAGTTCTTC. This gives the protein CASSSTGTSSYNEQFF.

The CDR3 protein is CSARDNGELFF. As DNA, the CDR3 is TGCAGTGCCCGCGACAACGGGGAGCTGTTTTTT. The genes are TRBV20-1 and TRBJ2-2; no definite D call. The CDR3 covers 11 residues. Germline V gene sequence: CDR1 DFQATT, CDR2 SNEGSKA (reference sequence). Trimming cost V 6 bases and J 7 bases, with 9 bases left between them.

The V call is TRBV6-5, the J call TRBJ1-1; TRBD1 matches 8 bases. Looked up from germline, CDR1 is MNHEY and CDR2 is SVGAGI. This CDR3 has 13 amino acids. J lost 4 bases, V lost 6 bases, and 4 bases had no gene match. The DNA for the CDR3 is TGTGCCAGCAGACGCGACAGGGGCACTGAAGCTTTCTTT. This codes for CASRRDRGTEAFF.

This chain connects TRBV30 to TRBJ1-3; D is unclear. CDR1 and CDR2 (germline): GTSNPN, SVGIG (reference sequence). V lost 3 bases and J lost 5, with 11 bases in between. This CDR3 has 13 amino acids. CDR3 residues: CAWRRLSRNTIYF. CDR3 nucleotides: TGTGCCTGGAGGAGGCTCTCCAGAAACACCATATATTTT.

This chain joins TRBV7-9 and TRBJ2-3; no clear D. The CDR3 has 13 residues. The germline V gene encodes CDR1 SEHNR and CDR2 FQNEAQ (reference sequence). The ends were cut back, 6 bases at V and 0 bases at J, with 7 bases in the middle. This chain's CDR3 is CASRITSTDTQYF. CDR3 DNA sequence: TGTGCCAGCAGAATAACTAGCACAGATACGCAGTATTTT.

This chain links TRBV3-1 (or the pseudogene TRBV3-2) with TRBJ1-1, with a weak D call TRBD1 (6 bases). This CDR3 is 13 amino acids long. Germline V gives CDR1 LGHDT, CDR2 YNNKEL (reference sequence). Trimming removed 2 bases at V and 9 bases at J, with 13 bases between. Here the CDR3 DNA reads TGTGCCAGCAGCCAAATAACAGGGAGTCAAGCTTTCTTT. This sequence encodes CASSQITGSQAFF.

CDR3 DNA sequence: TGTGCCAGCAGCATGACAGGGGACTATGGCTACACCTTC. As protein: CASSMTGDYGYTF. The chain joins TRBV5-6 to TRBJ1-2; 8 nucleotides agree with TRBD1. The CDR3 has 13 amino acids. The J segment lost 3 bases and the V segment lost 4 bases, leaving 2 bases of the junction unmatched. Germline V CDR1 and CDR2: SGHDT, YYEEEE.

The CDR3 here is CASSQPSSGNTIYF. DNA of the CDR3: TGTGCCAGCAGCCAACCCTCCTCTGGAAACACCATATATTTT. The chain combines TRBV3-1 (or the pseudogene TRBV3-2) with TRBJ1-3; D is unclear. Germline V gene lookup returns CDR1 LGHDT and CDR2 YNNKEL (reference sequence). V lost 2 bases and J 0 bases, leaving 5 bases between the germline ends. The CDR3 totals 14 residues.

The chain couples TRBV7-3 to TRBJ1-6, with D maybe TRBD1 (5 bases). Germline values: CDR1 SGHTA, CDR2 FQGTGA. The CDR3 is made up of 14 amino acids. V was cut by 1 base and J by 10 bases, with 11 bases left in between. CDR3 sequence: CASSLKGVGSPLHF. The DNA of the CDR3 is TGTGCCAGCAGCTTAAAAGGGGTGGGATCACCCCTCCACTTT.

This clone was observed once. The rearrangement links TRBV5-1 to TRBJ1-1, with D perhaps TRBD1 (6 bases). The CDR3 loop spans 15 amino acids. Germline-derived CDR1 and CDR2 are SGHRS and YFSETQ. V was shortened by 6 bases and J by 2 bases, with 17 bases between the two germline ends. CDR3 sequence (DNA): TGCGCCAGCAAGCCCCTCCCGGGACATAACACTGAAGCTTTCTTT. Its protein product is CASKPLPGHNTEAFF.

The chain links TRBV7-3 to TRBJ2-5; 15 nucleotides match TRBD2. Germline V lookup: CDR1 SGHTA, CDR2 FQGTGA. This CDR3 is built from 17 residues. Trimming took 5 bases from V and 1 from J; bases not matched to a gene: 5. The CDR3 coding sequence is TGTGCCAGCAGCGCCGGGACTAGCGGGGGGCCCCAAGAGACCCAGTACTTC. It yields the protein CASSAGTSGGPQETQYF.

The J gene is TRBJ2-5, the V gene TRBV5-6, with 7 bases aligning to TRBD1. The CDR3 spans 14 residues. Trimming removed 2 bases from V and 4 bases from J; junction bases left unmatched: 5. CDR1 is SGHDT and CDR2 is YYEEEE in the germline V gene. The DNA of the CDR3 is TGTGCCAGCAGCTTTACAGGGGTCGGAGAGACCCAGTACTTC. Its protein is CASSFTGVGETQYF.

The V gene is TRBV2, the J gene TRBJ2-1; TRBD2 might be the D (6 bases). The CDR3 is 13 amino acids. V was pared by 5 bases and J by 12 bases, with 17 bases between. Germline V CDR1 and CDR2: SNHLY, FYNNEI. In nucleotides, the CDR3 is TGTGCCAGCAGTCCTGGTCTTGGGCGGGGGCAGTTCTTC. Its protein is CASSPGLGRGQFF.

Only one count was recorded for this clone. V and J are TRBV15 and TRBJ2-5; D unresolved. V lost 0 bases and J lost 5, with 16 bases in between. Germline V gives CDR1 LNHNV, CDR2 YYDKDF (reference sequence). The length of the CDR3 is 16 residues. CDR3 sequence (DNA): TGTGCCACCAGCAGAGATTATGGCCACCCTCAGGAGACCCAGTACTTC. Translated, it gives CATSRDYGHPQETQYF.

This clone was detected ten times or more. This chain uses TRBV5-1 with TRBJ2-7; perhaps TRBD2 as D (6 bases). The CDR3 spans 14 residues. Trimming took off 4 bases at V and 5 bases at J, with 16 bases between the two ends. CDR1 SGHRS and CDR2 YFSETQ come from the germline V gene. The DNA for the CDR3 is TGCGCCAGCAGCCCGTGGAGGGTAAAGGACGAGCAGTACTTC. This sequence encodes CASSPWRVKDEQYF.

CDR3 nucleotides: TGTGCCAGCAGTTCCACGACAGGATCGAGTGAGCAGTACTTC. Translating gives CASSSTTGSSEQYF. V gene TRBV28 combines with J gene TRBJ2-7; tentatively, D is TRBD1 (6 bases). This CDR3 is built from 14 residues. Germline CDR1 MDHEN, CDR2 SYDVKM. Trimming cost V 4 bases and J 7 bases, with 17 bases left between them.

The gene calls are TRBV19 and TRBJ2-5; no definite D call. Germline CDR1 is LNHDA and CDR2 is SQIVND (reference sequence). This CDR3 region has 13 residues. V lost 1 base, J lost 4 bases, and 7 bases lay in between. For the CDR3, the DNA is TGTGCCAGTAGTATAGCTAGTCGAGAGACCCAGTACTTC. Translation gives CASSIASRETQYF.

This chain joins TRBV28 and TRBJ2-3; D is ambiguous. With 5 bases removed from V and 4 bases from J, the gap between germline ends came to 7 bases. Germline V CDR1 and CDR2: MDHEN, SYDVKM. This CDR3 has 12 amino acids. The CDR3 DNA sequence: TGTGCCAGCAGTACAGCTGCAGATACGCAGTATTTT. Translated: CASSTAADTQYF.

This chain uses TRBV7-2 with TRBJ1-2; 9 bases line up with TRBD1. The germline gives CDR1 SGHTA, CDR2 FQGNSA. The CDR3 runs to 14 residues. V was clipped by 5 bases and J by 4 bases; unmatched bases: 5. CDR3 sequence reads: CASSTGQGGYGYTF. CDR3 DNA sequence: TGTGCCAGCAGCACGGGACAGGGAGGCTATGGCTACACCTTC.

This clone was seen a handful of times. The V call is TRBV30, the J call TRBJ2-3; D remains ambiguous. V was trimmed by 8 bases and J by 1 base, leaving 13 bases between them. This CDR3 spans 13 amino acids. CDR1 and CDR2 (germline): GTSNPN, SVGIG (reference sequence). Here the CDR3 reads CAQIISGTDTQYF. CDR3 DNA: TGTGCCCAAATCATCTCGGGCACAGATACGCAGTATTTT.

This clone was detected only a few times. An end of the junction differs from the germline gene, which may be a read error. V usage is TRBV13 and J usage is TRBJ2-1; the match to TRBD1 covers 7 bases. CDR1 and CDR2 from the germline V gene are PRHDT and FYEKMQ (reference sequence). CDR3 length equals 11 residues. This chain's CDR3 is CASSLRQGEIF. As DNA, the CDR3 is TGTGCCAGCAGCCTCCGACAGGGCGAGATCTTC. The whole variable domain, filled in from reference TRBV13 and TRBJ2-1, reads AAGVIQSPRHLIKEKRETATLKCYPIPRHDTVYWYQQGPGQDPQFLISFYEKMQSDKGSIPDRFSAQQFSDYHSELNMSSLELGDSALYFCASSLRQGEIFGPGTRLTVL.

This clone was observed a few times. The chain links TRBV6-5 to TRBJ1-3; D is unresolved. V was clipped by 2 bases and J by 0 bases, with 8 bases between them. The length of the CDR3 is 15 residues. Germline V gene sequence: CDR1 MNHEY, CDR2 SVGAGI. DNA of the CDR3: TGTGCCAGCAGTTACGGAGTCGACTCTGGAAACACCATATATTTT. It yields the protein CASSYGVDSGNTIYF.

The genes are TRBV2 and TRBJ1-1, with no clear D. CDR1 and CDR2 (germline): SNHLY, FYNNEI. V was cut by 8 bases and J by 4 bases, with 17 bases left in between. The CDR3 runs to 14 residues. This chain's CDR3 is CASGTLDRGTEAFF. The CDR3 DNA reads TGTGCCAGCGGAACCCTCGACCGGGGCACTGAAGCTTTCTTT.

This chain joins TRBV5-1 and TRBJ1-6, with TRBD1 matching 8 bases. Germline CDR1 reads SGHRS; CDR2 reads YFSETQ. The V segment lost 4 bases and the J segment 7 bases; nucleotides outside the gene matches: 1. The CDR3 has 13 amino acids. CDR3 DNA sequence: TGCGCCAGCAGCCAGGGGGCAAATTCACCCCTCCACTTT. Its protein is CASSQGANSPLHF.

The chain recombines TRBV7-3 with TRBJ1-1; D unclear. Trimming pared 4 bases from V and 0 bases from J, leaving 6 bases between. The CDR3 consists of 13 residues. Germline CDR1 reads SGHTA; CDR2 reads FQGTGA. CDR3 residues: CASSYQLNTEAFF. Written as DNA, the CDR3 is TGTGCCAGCAGCTATCAGTTGAACACTGAAGCTTTCTTT. The full variable domain, rest sourced from reference TRBV7-3 and TRBJ1-1, is GAGVSQTPSNKVTEKGKYVELRCDPISGHTALYWYRQSLGQGPEFLIYFQGTGAADDSGLPNDRFFAVRPEGSVSTLKIQRTERGDSAVYLCASSYQLNTEAFFGQGTRLTVV.

The chain employs TRBV5-5 and TRBJ2-3; D is perhaps TRBD1 (6 bases). Deletions cut 3 bases from V and 2 bases from J, with 10 bases between. Germline V lookup: CDR1 SGHKS, CDR2 YYEKEE (reference sequence). The CDR3 contains 14 residues. The CDR3: CASSWTAITDTQYF. The CDR3 DNA is TGTGCCAGCAGCTGGACAGCTATCACAGATACGCAGTATTTT. Full variable domain (remainder filled in from reference TRBV5-5 and TRBJ2-3): DAGVTQSPTHLIKTRGQQVTLRCSPISGHKSVSWYQQVLGQGPQFIFQYYEKEERGRGNFPDRFSARQFPNYSSELNVNALLLGDSALYLCASSWTAITDTQYFGPGTRLTVL.

This chain uses TRBV28 with TRBJ1-2; D uncertain. The CDR3 covers 14 residues. Germline V gene lookup returns CDR1 MDHEN and CDR2 SYDVKM. The germline V and J ends were trimmed by 1 base and 0 bases, with 6 bases remaining between them. CDR3 sequence reads: CASSLSGTNYGYTF. For the CDR3, the DNA is TGTGCCAGCAGTTTATCCGGGACTAACTATGGCTACACCTTC.

This clone showed up just a few times. The chain joins TRBV7-9 to TRBJ1-2; D may be TRBD1 (6 bases). Germline V CDR1 and CDR2: SEHNR, FQNEAQ (reference sequence). This CDR3 region has 15 residues. The V and J ends lost 5 bases and 8 bases respectively, with 21 bases between them. The CDR3 loop is CASSPGQYVVRGYTF. DNA of the CDR3: TGTGCCAGCAGCCCCGGACAGTATGTTGTGCGGGGCTACACCTTC. Drawing the rest from reference TRBV7-9 and TRBJ1-2, the complete variable domain is DTGVSQNPRHKITKRGQNVTFRCDPISEHNRLYWYRQTLGQGPEFLTYFQNEAQLEKSRLLSDRFSAERPKGSFSTLEIQRTEQGDSAMYLCASSPGQYVVRGYTFGSGTRLTVV.